Sequencing of this TCR beta chain was carried out in a study of a mutant IDH1 vaccine in newly diagnosed glioma. About the study: Following radiotherapy alone, or alongside temozolomide cycles, vaccination was started after an interval of 4-6 weeks.

Overall study findings and caveats: Patients mounted vaccine-induced immune responses in 93.3% of cases.

The repertoire was sequenced with immunoSEQ multiplex PCR; TCRdb's copy has only in-frame clones and lacks some. Altogether some 50,000 clones are present, about 88% being singletons, with the ten largest covering around 4.7%. CDR3 length: 14 amino acids. Germline V CDR1 and CDR2: LNHDA, SQIVND (reference sequence). V shed 4 bases and J shed 9 bases, with 16 bases lying between them. As to this clone: Its target is not known.

Time point given: week 47, end of study. Vaccination used 300 ug of mutant IDH1 20-mer peptide per dose, with topical imiquimod. Eight vaccinations went to patients in weeks 1, 3, 5, 7, 11, 15, 19, 23. Donors harbored newly found WHO grade 3 or 4 IDH1-mutant, ATRX-lost astrocytomas. The V and J genes are TRBV19 and TRBJ1-5; the D gene is possibly TRBD1 (5 bases). This specimen consisted of PBMCs, obtained from a glioma patient whose treatment included an IDH1 peptide vaccine. This clonotype originated in a woman aged 25 to 45 with glioma. Some clones in this sample may be carry-over from other donors' samples. CDR3 region: CASSNPGPRGPQHF. The CDR3 DNA reads TGTGCCAGTAGTAACCCGGGACCGAGAGGGCCCCAGCATTTT.